The 17 T cell receptor beta chains listed next were all sequenced from one sample in a study of blood T cell repertoires in COVID-19. Measured with immunoSEQ multiplex PCR; TCRdb has only the in-frame clones, and not every one. The sample records some 80,000 clones, around 83% being singletons. Sequenced sample: peripheral blood. These receptor sequences come from a woman aged 70 to 79 with acute or convalescent COVID-19.

The rearrangement uses TRBV3-1 (or the pseudogene TRBV3-2) and TRBJ1-4; perhaps TRBD1 as D (5 bases). Trimming removed 1 base at V and 6 bases at J, with 6 bases between. The CDR3 is 13 residues long. CDR1 and CDR2 from the germline V gene are LGHDT and YNNKEL (reference sequence). CDR3 coding DNA: TGTGCCAGCAGCCAAGTCAGGGATGAAAAACTGTTTTTT. The encoded protein is CASSQVRDEKLFF.

This clone was found a few times. One end of the junction is discordant with germline, which a read error may explain. This chain connects TRBV10-3 to TRBJ2-1; 9 bases agree with TRBD1. Germline CDR1 reads ENHRY; CDR2 reads SYGVKD. There are 15 residues in the CDR3. The CDR3 bases are TGTGCCATCAGTGACGGGACAGGGTCCTTCAATGAGCAGTTCTTC. Translating it yields CAISDGTGSFNEQFF.

J is TRBJ1-1 and V is TRBV5-4, with TRBD1 matching 7 bases. J lost 4 bases, V lost 3 bases, and 3 bases had no gene match. CDR3 length: 13 amino acids. Germline V gene data show CDR1 as SGHNT and CDR2 as YYREEE (reference sequence). The CDR3 DNA sequence: TGTGCCAGCAGCTCGACAGGGTTCACTGAAGCTTTCTTT. The encoded protein is CASSSTGFTEAFF.

V and J are TRBV3-1 (or the pseudogene TRBV3-2) and TRBJ2-4; 10 nucleotides agree with TRBD2. J lost 7 bases, V lost 6 bases, and 9 bases had no gene match. Per the germline V gene, CDR1 is LGHDT and CDR2 is YNNKEL (reference sequence). This CDR3 comprises 15 residues. The CDR3 reads CASRSSGRAGNIQYF. CDR3 nucleotides: TGTGCCAGCAGGTCAAGCGGGAGGGCCGGGAACATTCAGTACTTC.

The table lists this clone with a few counts. Sequence at one end of the junction differs from germline and may be a read error. The chain links TRBV18 to TRBJ2-5, with 13 bases identical to TRBD2. Germline V lookup: CDR1 KGHSH, CDR2 LQKENI. The CDR3 covers 12 residues. The CDR3 sequence is CASSPGTSGADF. The CDR3 bases are TGTGCCAGCTCGCCTGGGACTAGCGGGGCTGACTTC.

The CDR3 DNA follows: TGCGCCAGCAGTACCGGGTTCCGCGGTACCGAGCAGTACTTC. Translated, it gives CASSTGFRGTEQYF. The chain couples TRBV10-1 to TRBJ2-7, with D unclear. Trimming removed 5 bases at V and 6 bases at J, with 17 bases between. Germline assignment: CDR1 WNHNN and CDR2 SYGVQD (reference sequence). There are 14 residues in the CDR3.

The V gene is TRBV10-3, the J gene TRBJ1-5; D uncertain. The CDR3 sequence is 13 residues long. The V gene's germline CDR1 is ENHRY and CDR2 SYGVKD. The V end lost 1 base, the J end lost 5 bases, and 6 bases lay between the germline ends. Written as DNA, the CDR3 is TGTGCCATCAGTGAGTTATCCGATCAGCCCCAGCATTTT. Translation gives CAISELSDQPQHF.

The genes are TRBV10-3 and TRBJ2-3; possibly TRBD2 for D (5 bases). The CDR3 runs 15 residues. V was clipped by 7 bases and J by 0 bases, with 14 bases between them. Germline CDR1 reads ENHRY; CDR2 reads SYGVKD. The CDR3 spells CAITGGAFSTDTQYF. The CDR3 nucleotides are TGTGCCATCACTGGAGGAGCATTTAGCACAGATACGCAGTATTTT.

V usage is TRBV19 and J usage is TRBJ1-2, with no clear D. V gave up 3 bases and J gave up 8 bases, with 13 bases separating them. Germline-derived CDR1 and CDR2 are LNHDA and SQIVND (reference sequence). This CDR3 is built from 13 residues. Here the CDR3 reads CASSINRVEGYTF. The CDR3 DNA follows: TGTGCCAGTAGTATCAACAGAGTGGAAGGCTACACCTTC. The full variable domain, with the rest looked up from reference TRBV19 and TRBJ1-2, is DGGITQSPKYLFRKEGQNVTLSCEQNLNHDAMYWYRQDPGQGLRLIYYSQIVNDFQKGDIAEGYSVSREKKESFPLTVTSAQKNPTAFYLCASSINRVEGYTFGSGTRLTVV.

V and J are TRBV27 and TRBJ2-3; 11 bases match TRBD2. V was pared by 4 bases and J by 5 bases, with 5 bases of the junction left unmatched. CDR1 and CDR2 (germline): MNHEY, SMNVEV (reference sequence). This CDR3 has 15 amino acids. The CDR3 is CASSSPGLAEDTQYF. CDR3 nucleotides: TGTGCCAGCAGTTCTCCGGGACTAGCGGAAGATACGCAGTATTTT.

This clone was counted only a few times. The rearrangement links TRBV2 to TRBJ1-1; TRBD1 is a possible D gene (6 bases). The CDR3 sequence is 15 residues long. Germline V lookup: CDR1 SNHLY, CDR2 FYNNEI. Trimming cost V 6 bases and J 4 bases, with 18 bases left between them. The CDR3 region is CASRDYRARGTEAFF. The CDR3, as DNA: TGTGCCAGCAGAGACTACAGGGCCCGGGGCACTGAAGCTTTCTTT.

The count of this clone is one. J is TRBJ1-6 and V is TRBV11-1; a possible D gene is TRBD1 (5 bases). The CDR3 consists of 14 residues. Trimming stripped 1 base from V and 8 bases from J, with 9 bases between. The germline V gene encodes CDR1 SGHAT and CDR2 FQDESV (reference sequence). CDR3 loop: CASSLDRRDSPLHF. As DNA, the CDR3 is TGTGCCAGCAGCTTAGACAGGAGGGATTCACCCCTCCACTTT. Drawing the rest from reference TRBV11-1 and TRBJ1-6, the complete variable domain is EAEVAQSPRYKITEKSQAVAFWCDPISGHATLYWYRQILGQGPELLVQFQDESVVDDSQLPKDRFSAERLKGVDSTLKIQPAELGDSAMYLCASSLDRRDSPLHFGNGTRLTVT.

This clone was found once. The rearrangement links TRBV19 to TRBJ1-5, with D hard to call. With 4 bases removed from V and 7 bases from J, the gap between germline ends came to 11 bases. The CDR3 sequence is 13 residues long. The germline V gene has CDR1 LNHDA and CDR2 SQIVND (reference sequence). In nucleotides, the CDR3 is TGTGCCAGTAGTACCAGTAGCTTCCAGCCCCAGCATTTT. Translating gives CASSTSSFQPQHF.

This clone was picked up one time. V usage is TRBV29-1 and J usage is TRBJ1-1; 7 nucleotides align to TRBD1. Germline V gives CDR1 SQVTM, CDR2 ANQGSEA. V shed 5 bases, J shed 4 bases, and the junction held 10 bases outside the gene matches. The CDR3 runs 14 residues. CDR3 in amino acids: CSVQTGEYGTEAFF. The CDR3 nucleotides are TGCAGCGTTCAAACAGGGGAGTATGGCACTGAAGCTTTCTTT.

V is TRBV4-1 and J is TRBJ1-2; D is unresolved. V was trimmed by 1 base and J by 5 bases, leaving 17 bases between them. Germline CDR1 MGHRA, CDR2 YSYEKL. This CDR3 has 16 amino acids. The CDR3 nucleotides are TGCGCCAGCAGCCAAGTCTGGGCAGCTCACGGATATGGCTACACCTTC. Its translation: CASSQVWAAHGYGYTF.

V gene TRBV28 combines with J gene TRBJ2-3, with 8 nucleotides matching TRBD1. Unmatched junction bases numbered 5, after V lost 1 base and J lost 5 bases. In germline, CDR1 is MDHEN, CDR2 SYDVKM. This CDR3 has 15 amino acids. For the CDR3, the DNA is TGTGCCAGCAGTTTATACCAGGGGGCTGGAGATACGCAGTATTTT. This sequence encodes CASSLYQGAGDTQYF.

The J gene is TRBJ1-2, the V gene TRBV25-1; possibly TRBD1 for D (5 bases). Deletions cut 8 bases from V and 7 bases from J, with 20 bases between. This CDR3 is built from 14 residues. Per the germline V gene, CDR1 is MGHDK and CDR2 is SYGVNS. CDR3 sequence (DNA): TGTGCCAGCCGGGACGGAACCCTGGGAGGTGGCTACACCTTC. Its translation is CASRDGTLGGGYTF.